Shown below are 28 T cell receptor beta chains from a single sample sequenced in a study of identical twins. TCRdb used MiXCR to reprocess the 5' RACE reads, holding one entry per CDR3 protein. The sample lists fewer than 800,000 distinct CDR3 sequences, around 7.4% seen once, with over 1.5% in the top ten. The same sample was also used in a study of yellow fever vaccine responses in identical twins.

Sequencing was carried out using PBMCs. The receptors shown here come from a woman aged 18-35 years in good health.

This clonotype was detected many times. The chain employs TRBV3-1 and TRBJ1-2; D is unclear. CDR3 length: 14 residues. In germline, CDR1 is LGHDT, CDR2 YNNKEL (reference sequence). V shed 2 bases and J shed 6 bases, with 13 bases lying between them. The CDR3 nucleotides read TGTGCCAGCAGCCAACAATTTGATACCAATGGCTACACCTTC. Amino acids: CASSQQFDTNGYTF.

This chain links TRBV12-3 or TRBV12-4 with TRBJ2-7; the D gene is possibly TRBD1 (6 bases). Trimming took off 4 bases at V and 5 bases at J, with 15 bases between the two ends. CDR3 length: 14 residues. In DNA, the CDR3 is TGTGCCAGCAGTTCCGACAGGTGGGGCCACGAGCAGTACTTC. Translating gives CASSSDRWGHEQYF.

The J gene is TRBJ2-3, the V gene TRBV24-1; 14 bases are a match to TRBD2. V lost 3 bases to trimming and J lost 4 bases; unmatched junction nucleotides: 14. The germline V gene encodes CDR1 KGHDR and CDR2 SFDVKD. CDR3 length: 20 residues. CDR3 in DNA: TGTGCCACCAGTGATCCCACTCCCGGGACTAGCGGGAGCCCCCCAGATACGCAGTATTTT. It codes for CATSDPTPGTSGSPPDTQYF.

This clonotype was counted only a few times. The V and J genes are TRBV7-8 and TRBJ2-5; D is perhaps TRBD1 (5 bases). In germline, CDR1 is SGHVS, CDR2 FQNEAQ. CDR3 length: 10 amino acids. The CDR3 is CVLGEETQYF. CDR3 in DNA: TGTGTCCTAGGGGAAGAGACCCAGTACTTC.

This clonotype was counted ten times or more. The chain recombines TRBV6-5 with TRBJ2-1, with D hard to call. The CDR3 is 11 residues long. The ends were cut back, 2 bases at V and 9 bases at J, with 5 bases in the middle. Germline V gives CDR1 MNHEY, CDR2 SVGAGI. The CDR3 is CASSYGPEQFF. Here the CDR3 DNA reads TGTGCCAGCAGTTACGGTCCTGAGCAGTTCTTC.

This clonotype was detected many times. CDR3 nucleotide sequence: TGCAGCGTTCTCCGTGGGGTCGTGAGCACTGAAGCTTTCTTT. As protein: CSVLRGVVSTEAFF. The V call is TRBV29-1, the J call TRBJ1-1; D is undetermined. The germline V gene encodes CDR1 SQVTM and CDR2 ANQGSEA. The length of the CDR3 is 14 residues. Trimming removed 5 bases from V and 4 bases from J, with 17 bases in between.

The chain employs TRBV20-1 and TRBJ2-7; 11 bases are a match to TRBD2. V lost 6 bases to trimming and J lost 4 bases; unmatched junction nucleotides: 11. From germline, CDR1 is DFQATT and CDR2 SNEGSKA (reference sequence). CDR3 size: 15 residues. Here the CDR3 reads CSAFRGTSGSYEQYF. CDR3 nucleotide sequence: TGCAGTGCCTTTAGGGGAACTAGCGGGAGTTACGAGCAGTACTTC.

This clonotype was observed a few times. This chain joins TRBV12-3 or TRBV12-4 and TRBJ2-3; D may be TRBD1 (6 bases). The CDR3 consists of 14 residues. V lost 4 bases to trimming and J lost 6 bases, with 14 bases between them. The CDR3 protein is CASSSPNRVDTQYF. CDR3 DNA: TGTGCCAGCAGTTCTCCCAACAGGGTGGATACGCAGTATTTT.

This clonotype has ten or more counts. The chain combines TRBV7-8 with TRBJ2-3; 9 bases align to TRBD2. Germline V CDR1 and CDR2: SGHVS, FQNEAQ. Losses at the gene ends were 10 bases for V and 1 base for J; bases not matched to a gene: 3. The CDR3 length is 13 residues. CDR3 loop: CATIAGGTDTQYF. CDR3 DNA: TGTGCCACCATAGCGGGGGGCACAGATACGCAGTATTTT.

This clonotype has only a few counts. The rearrangement uses TRBV24-1 and TRBJ1-5; perhaps TRBD1 as D (6 bases). CDR1 is KGHDR, CDR2 SFDVKD, per germline. CDR3 size: 19 residues. Trimming removed 5 bases from V and 1 base from J, with 23 bases in between. The CDR3 here is CATSGGRGRGALSNQPQHF. The CDR3 region has the DNA TGTGCCACCAGTGGAGGTAGAGGCAGGGGTGCGTTGAGCAATCAGCCCCAGCATTTT.

This clonotype occurred a few times. The CDR3 DNA follows: TGCGCCAGCAGCTCTTACCCGGTCCTTGACAGGGGGTTTTTTGGGAATGAGCAGTTCTTC. Translation gives CASSSYPVLDRGFFGNEQFF. V is TRBV5-1 and J is TRBJ2-1; TRBD1 matches at 9 bases. Germline V CDR1 and CDR2: SGHRS, YFSETQ. The J segment lost 7 bases and the V segment lost 3 bases, leaving 23 bases of the junction unmatched. The CDR3 consists of 20 residues.

The gene calls are TRBV12-3 or TRBV12-4 and TRBJ2-2; 8 positions match TRBD1. The CDR3 contains 14 residues. V lost 6 bases to trimming and J lost 7 bases; unmatched junction nucleotides: 7. The DNA for the CDR3 is TGTGCCAGCAGCAAACGACAGGGGAACGGGGAGCTGTTTTTT. This translates into CASSKRQGNGELFF.

The genes are TRBV24-1 and TRBJ2-3; TRBD1 is a possible D gene (5 bases). Trimming removed 5 bases at V and 6 bases at J, with 11 bases between. Germline V lookup: CDR1 KGHDR, CDR2 SFDVKD. The CDR3 has 13 residues. The CDR3 here is CATSGQGMDTQYF. CDR3 DNA: TGTGCCACCAGTGGGCAGGGCATGGATACGCAGTATTTT.

The genes are TRBV12-3 or TRBV12-4 and TRBJ1-6; TRBD1 aligns across 7 bases. The CDR3 is made up of 14 amino acids. J gave up 6 bases and V 4 bases, and 3 bases lay outside the gene matches. As DNA, the CDR3 is TGTGCCAGCAGTTCAGGACAGGTTAATTCACCCCTCCACTTT. This codes for CASSSGQVNSPLHF.

This clonotype was detected ten times or more. The gene calls are TRBV24-1 and TRBJ2-5; possibly TRBD1 for D (6 bases). This CDR3 has 13 residues. Per the germline V gene, CDR1 is KGHDR and CDR2 is SFDVKD. V was cut by 10 bases and J by 2 bases, with 13 bases left in between. The CDR3 protein is CATGFGQQETQYF. CDR3 DNA sequence: TGTGCCACGGGATTTGGACAGCAAGAGACCCAGTACTTC.

The table lists this clonotype with a few counts. The rearrangement joins TRBV14 to TRBJ1-1; 7 positions agree with TRBD1. Germline-derived CDR1 and CDR2 are SGHDN and FVKESK. With V trimmed by 0 bases and J by 5 bases, 9 bases remained unmatched. This CDR3 spans 16 amino acids. CDR3 in amino acids: CASSQDKGAKGTEAFF. The CDR3 DNA follows: TGTGCCAGCAGCCAAGATAAGGGGGCCAAGGGTACTGAAGCTTTCTTT. The entire variable domain, with the rest obtained from reference TRBV14 and TRBJ1-1, is as follows: EAGVTQFPSHSVIEKGQTVTLRCDPISGHDNLYWYRRVMGKEIKFLLHFVKESKQDESGMPNNRFLAERTGGTYSTLKVQPAELEDSGVYFCASSQDKGAKGTEAFFGQGTRLTVV.

The CDR3 bases are TGTGCCAGCAGCCAAGCGACAGGGAGAGCCGGGGCCAACGTCCTGACTTTC. This encodes CASSQATGRAGANVLTF. The chain couples TRBV3-1 to TRBJ2-6, with TRBD1 identical over 7 bases. Per germline, CDR1 LGHDT and CDR2 YNNKEL (reference sequence). V dropped 1 base and J dropped 4; count of bases not matched to a gene: 7. This CDR3 comprises 17 residues.

A few counts support this clonotype. The V gene is TRBV20-1, the J gene TRBJ2-3; D might be TRBD1 or TRBD2, each matching 5 bases. The V gene's germline CDR1 is DFQATT and CDR2 SNEGSKA (reference sequence). V was cut by 5 bases and J by 0 bases, with 9 bases left in between. The CDR3 length is 13 residues. Here the CDR3 DNA reads TGCAGTGCTTGGGGACCAAGCACAGATACGCAGTATTTT. Translating it yields CSAWGPSTDTQYF.

The rearrangement uses TRBV3-1 and TRBJ1-6, with a tentative D call TRBD1 (6 bases). CDR3 length: 15 residues. V was clipped by 4 bases and J by 6 bases, with 13 bases between them. Germline-derived CDR1 and CDR2 are LGHDT and YNNKEL (reference sequence). CDR3 amino acids: CASSLGQFTNSPLHF. CDR3 in DNA: TGTGCCAGCAGCCTCGGACAGTTTACTAATTCACCCCTCCACTTT.

This clonotype was counted a few times. The rearrangement links TRBV11-3 to TRBJ2-1; 7 nucleotides line up with TRBD2. The CDR3 totals 15 residues. After removal of 2 bases from V and 4 bases from J, the junction contained 5 bases not matched to a gene. Looked up from germline, CDR1 is SGHNT and CDR2 is YENEEA. The CDR3 region has the DNA TGTGCCAGCAGCTTATTTGCGGGAGCGTACAATGAGCAGTTCTTC. Encoded protein: CASSLFAGAYNEQFF. Variable domain in full (rest from reference TRBV11-3 and TRBJ2-1): EAGVVQSPRYKIIEKKQPVAFWCNPISGHNTLYWYLQNLGQGPELLIRYENEEAVDDSQLPKDRFSAERLKGVDSTLKIQPAELGDSAVYLCASSLFAGAYNEQFFGPGTRLTVL.

The chain is built from TRBV5-5 and TRBJ2-1, with a possible D match to TRBD2 (5 bases). Trimming shortened V by 6 bases and J by 6 bases, and 19 bases separated the two germline ends. This CDR3 contains 15 residues. Germline V gene data show CDR1 as SGHKS and CDR2 as YYEKEE (reference sequence). CDR3 in amino acids: CASTYSPNRGNEQFF. The CDR3 nucleotides are TGTGCCAGCACGTACTCTCCAAACCGGGGCAATGAGCAGTTCTTC.

This clonotype was detected ten times or more. V and J are TRBV6-2 or TRBV6-3 and TRBJ2-1; 9 nucleotides match TRBD1. From germline, CDR1 is MNHEY and CDR2 SVGEGT. V was pared by 0 bases and J by 4 bases, with 7 bases of the junction left unmatched. This CDR3 comprises 17 residues. The CDR3 bases are TGTGCCAGCAGTTACTCGGGAACGGGACAGGGTTACAATGAGCAGTTCTTC. Protein sequence: CASSYSGTGQGYNEQFF.

This clonotype has ten or more counts. The chain employs TRBV20-1 and TRBJ1-2, with 9 bases aligning to TRBD1. V lost 5 bases and J lost 4; bases outside the gene matches: 2. The CDR3 covers 12 residues. Germline V gene sequence: CDR1 DFQATT, CDR2 SNEGSKA (reference sequence). The CDR3 DNA is TGCAGTGCTGTGACAGGGGGCTATGGCTACACCTTC. Protein: CSAVTGGYGYTF.

In this sample, this clonotype turned up a few times. The V call is TRBV5-1, the J call TRBJ1-1, with D unresolved. Germline loops: CDR1 SGHRS, CDR2 YFSETQ. V lost 7 bases, J lost 1 base, and 14 bases lay in between. The CDR3 is 14 amino acids. The CDR3 protein is CASGLHRGNTEAFF. As DNA, the CDR3 is TGCGCCAGCGGTCTGCATCGGGGGAACACTGAAGCTTTCTTT.

The chain recombines TRBV18 with TRBJ2-3; TRBD2 matches 12 bases. The CDR3 has 19 residues. V was pared by 0 bases and J by 0 bases, with 7 bases of the junction left unmatched. Germline CDR1 KGHSH, CDR2 LQKENI. In nucleotides, the CDR3 is TGTGCCAGCTCACCACCCTCCATCGGACTAGCGGGGAGCACAGATACGCAGTATTTT. As protein: CASSPPSIGLAGSTDTQYF. Looking up the rest from reference TRBV18 and TRBJ2-3 gives the full variable domain: NAGVMQNPRHLVRRRGQEARLRCSPMKGHSHVYWYRQLPEEGLKFMVYLQKENIIDESGMPKERFSAEFPKEGPSILRIQQVVRGDSAAYFCASSPPSIGLAGSTDTQYFGPGTRLTVL.

V usage is TRBV3-1 and J usage is TRBJ2-5, with 11 bases lining up with TRBD2. Per the germline V gene, CDR1 is LGHDT and CDR2 is YNNKEL (reference sequence). The junction had 5 bases not matched to a gene; V was cut back by 1 base and J by 4 bases. The CDR3 is 16 amino acids. DNA of the CDR3: TGTGCCAGCAGCCAAGTAAGAACTAGCGGGGGAGAGACCCAGTACTTC. It specifies CASSQVRTSGGETQYF.

The J gene is TRBJ2-1, the V gene TRBV20-1; 11 nucleotides agree with TRBD2. Trimming removed 3 bases from V and 9 bases from J; junction bases left unmatched: 13. Germline CDR1 reads DFQATT; CDR2 reads SNEGSKA (reference sequence). CDR3 length: 16 residues. The CDR3: CSASAHLTSGTGEQFF. CDR3 nucleotides: TGCAGTGCTAGTGCCCACCTGACTAGCGGGACGGGTGAGCAGTTCTTC.

The chain couples TRBV4-1 to TRBJ2-7; 8 bases match TRBD2. The length of the CDR3 is 15 residues. Losses at the gene ends were 0 bases for V and 0 bases for J; bases not matched to a gene: 1. CDR1 and CDR2 (germline): MGHRA, YSYEKL. CDR3 protein: CASSQDGRGSYEQYF. Written as DNA, the CDR3 is TGCGCCAGCAGCCAAGACGGGAGGGGCTCCTACGAGCAGTACTTC.